Included here is one T cell receptor beta chain sequence, with context. No antigen is known for it. The data were obtained in a study of beta chain features in type 1 diabetes. Points from the study as a whole: Among type 1 diabetes patients, VDJ junctions had fewer insertions and more deletions. In these data, an HLA type influence on TCRB rearrangement remained unresolved. For Type 1 diabetes patients, all four CD4+ subsets carried TCRB CDR3s that were moderately but significantly shorter.

With 4 bases clipped from V and 5 bases from J, the junction kept 7 bases outside the gene matches. Germline-derived CDR1 and CDR2 are KGHSH and LQKENI. The CDR3 is 14 amino acids. Expressed TCRB transcripts were sequenced, since all the RNA that had been isolated was reverse transcribed. Sequenced by immunoSEQ multiplex PCR; TCRdb stores in-frame clones only, minus some. The sample carries about 130,000 clones, around 10% recorded once. Sequences were obtained from central memory CD4+ T cells from blood. This TCR was recovered from a man aged 30 to 45 with type 1 diabetes. The chain links TRBV18 to TRBJ1-1, with 7 bases aligning to TRBD1. In DNA form, the CDR3 reads TGTGCCAGCTCACTGGGGACAGTCGGGACTGAAGCTTTCTTT. Residues: CASSLGTVGTEAFF.